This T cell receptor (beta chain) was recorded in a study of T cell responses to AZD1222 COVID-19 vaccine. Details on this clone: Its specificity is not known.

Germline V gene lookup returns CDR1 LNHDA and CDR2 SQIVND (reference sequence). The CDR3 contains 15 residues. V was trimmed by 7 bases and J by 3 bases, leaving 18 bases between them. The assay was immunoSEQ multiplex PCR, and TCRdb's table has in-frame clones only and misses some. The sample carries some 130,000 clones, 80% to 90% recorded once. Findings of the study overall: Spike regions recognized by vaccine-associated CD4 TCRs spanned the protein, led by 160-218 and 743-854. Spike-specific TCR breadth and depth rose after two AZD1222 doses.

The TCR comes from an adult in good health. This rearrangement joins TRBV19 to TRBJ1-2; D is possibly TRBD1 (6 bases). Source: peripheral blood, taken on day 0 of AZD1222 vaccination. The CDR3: CASMRKGQSYYGYTF. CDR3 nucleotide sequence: TGTGCCAGTATGAGGAAAGGACAGAGCTACTATGGCTACACCTTC.